This T cell receptor beta chain was profiled in a study of shared clonotypes between healthy human individuals. The protocol was immunoSEQ multiplex PCR, while the TCRdb copy is restricted to in-frame clones and leaves out a portion. Among about 490,000 clones listed, 70% to 85% were seen once. Looked up from germline, CDR1 is PRHDT and CDR2 is FYEKMQ (reference sequence). CDR3 length: 16 amino acids. V was trimmed by 4 bases and J by 5 bases, leaving 18 bases between them. The receptor comes from a middle-aged woman in good health. Some clones in this sample may be carry-over from other donors' samples. Input material: PBMCs. The chain recombines TRBV13 with TRBJ2-1; D is perhaps TRBD1 or TRBD2 (5 bases each). The CDR3 here is CASSYRSGLGHNEQFF. The CDR3 DNA is TGTGCCAGCAGCTACCGGAGCGGCCTGGGGCACAATGAGCAGTTCTTC.